The 19 T cell receptor beta chains below come from one sample, sequenced in a study of beta chain features in type 1 diabetes. Reverse transcribing all isolated RNA meant expressed TCRB transcripts were sequenced. The data were produced by immunoSEQ multiplex PCR, yet TCRdb's version contains in-frame clones alone and is incomplete. The sample shows 110,000 to 150,000 clones, about 10% of them seen only once. The sample taken for sequencing was central memory CD4+ T cells from blood. The receptors were sampled from a man between 18 and 35 years old in good health.

The chain has TRBV5-1 and TRBJ1-2; D perhaps matches TRBD1 (5 bases). Germline loops: CDR1 SGHRS, CDR2 YFSETQ. Between the trimmed V and J ends, which lost 0 bases and 5 bases, there was a span of 14 bases. The CDR3 extends over 15 amino acids. The CDR3 spells CASSLDQGGRYGYTF. CDR3 in DNA: TGCGCCAGCAGCTTGGATCAGGGAGGAAGGTATGGCTACACCTTC.

In its sample, this clone was seen once. The rearrangement joins TRBV7-2 to TRBJ2-1, with 7 bases matching TRBD2. J lost 0 bases, V lost 4 bases, and 3 bases had no gene match. The CDR3 loop spans 15 amino acids. Germline V CDR1 and CDR2: SGHTA, FQGNSA. DNA for the CDR3: TGTGCCAGCAGCTCTCGCGGGGGCTCCTACAATGAGCAGTTCTTC. This sequence encodes CASSSRGGSYNEQFF.

V and J are TRBV28 and TRBJ1-5, with 8 bases that match TRBD1. J gave up 4 bases and V 6 bases, and 5 bases lay outside the gene matches. Germline V lookup: CDR1 MDHEN, CDR2 SYDVKM. CDR3 length: 14 residues. CDR3 nucleotide sequence: TGTGCCAGCAGCACTAGACAGGGGAATCAGCCCCAGCATTTT. It encodes CASSTRQGNQPQHF.

This clone was detected only a few times. The chain employs TRBV4-3 and TRBJ2-1; 8 positions match TRBD1. Germline CDR1 is LGHNA and CDR2 is YSLEER. The CDR3 is made up of 18 amino acids. The V gene end was trimmed by 0 bases and the J gene end by 5 bases; junction bases not matched to a gene: 12. The CDR3 DNA is TGCGCCAGCAGCCAAGATAGCCCACAGGGGGTTGGGGACAATGAGCAGTTCTTC. Translating it yields CASSQDSPQGVGDNEQFF.

This clone was found a few times. The V and J genes are TRBV11-2 and TRBJ2-7; the D gene is possibly TRBD2 (5 bases). The V gene's germline CDR1 is SGHAT and CDR2 FQNNGV. Trimming shortened V by 5 bases and J by 4 bases, and 15 bases separated the two germline ends. The CDR3 is 14 amino acids. In nucleotides, the CDR3 is TGTGCCAGCAGCCCTCATAGTCGGGATTACGAGCAGTACTTC. This encodes CASSPHSRDYEQYF. The whole variable domain, remainder taken from reference TRBV11-2 and TRBJ2-7, is EAGVAQSPRYKIIEKRQSVAFWCNPISGHATLYWYQQILGQGPKLLIQFQNNGVVDDSQLPKDRFSAERLKGVDSTLKIQPAKLEDSAVYLCASSPHSRDYEQYFGPGTRLTVT.

This clone was counted between two and nine times. The chain couples TRBV20-1 to TRBJ2-3; D ambiguous. The CDR3 runs 11 residues. The germline V and J ends were trimmed by 2 bases and 6 bases, with 6 bases remaining between them. Germline CDR1 and CDR2: DFQATT and SNEGSKA (reference sequence). The CDR3 protein is CSARLRDTQYF. Written as DNA, the CDR3 is TGCAGTGCTAGATTGCGGGATACGCAGTATTTT.

This rearrangement joins TRBV7-2 to TRBJ2-2; TRBD2 matches 9 bases. In germline, CDR1 is SGHTA, CDR2 FQGNSA. CDR3 length: 16 amino acids. Trimming removed 0 bases from V and 4 bases from J; junction bases left unmatched: 3. CDR3 DNA sequence: TGTGCCAGCAGCTTAGCTAGCGGGGGAGGCACCGGGGAGCTGTTTTTT. Its translation: CASSLASGGGTGELFF.

This clone was observed a few times. The chain links TRBV2 to TRBJ1-5; perhaps TRBD1 as D (6 bases). Germline values: CDR1 SNHLY, CDR2 FYNNEI. V was clipped by 6 bases and J by 7 bases, with 13 bases between them. This CDR3 region has 13 residues. CDR3 residues: CASRAGVWQPQHF. The DNA for the CDR3 is TGTGCCAGCAGGGCAGGGGTGTGGCAGCCCCAGCATTTT.

This clone was recorded only once. The rearrangement joins TRBV28 to TRBJ1-2, with D unclear. The CDR3 has 14 amino acids. V gave up 8 bases and J gave up 1 base, with 14 bases separating them. CDR1 and CDR2 (germline): MDHEN, SYDVKM. The CDR3 DNA reads TGTGCCAGCGGGCCGGCTAGCGGTAACTATGGCTACACCTTC. Its protein product is CASGPASGNYGYTF.

The J gene is TRBJ1-3, the V gene TRBV9; a weak D match, TRBD1 (6 bases). The germline V and J ends were trimmed by 5 bases and 3 bases, with 12 bases remaining between them. Looked up from germline, CDR1 is SGDLS and CDR2 is YYNGEE. CDR3 length: 14 amino acids. CDR3 protein: CASSYQGLGNTIYF. The CDR3 DNA is TGTGCCAGCAGTTACCAGGGGCTTGGAAACACCATATATTTT.

DNA of the CDR3: TGTGCCAGCAGCTTAGAACCGAGCTCCTACGAGCAGTACTTC. Protein: CASSLEPSSYEQYF. The rearrangement uses TRBV7-9 and TRBJ2-5, with D unresolved. The DNA end lines up better with TRBJ2-7; the J call may be wrong. The germline V gene encodes CDR1 SEHNR and CDR2 FQNEAQ (reference sequence). This CDR3 has 14 amino acids.

This chain joins TRBV4-2 and TRBJ1-3; 11 nucleotides line up with TRBD1. The CDR3 contains 20 residues. J lost 2 bases, V lost 1 base, and 13 bases had no gene match. Germline V gene data show CDR1 as LGHNA and CDR2 as YNFKEQ. CDR3 loop: CASSQASDRGLRSTGNTIYF. The CDR3 nucleotides are TGTGCCAGCAGCCAAGCGTCGGACAGGGGGCTCAGGTCGACTGGAAACACCATATATTTT.

The chain is built from TRBV5-5 and TRBJ2-3; 7 bases are a match to TRBD2. The CDR3 spans 14 residues. With 4 bases clipped from V and 5 bases from J, the junction kept 7 bases outside the gene matches. Germline-derived CDR1 and CDR2 are SGHKS and YYEKEE (reference sequence). This chain's CDR3 is CASSLVSGGDTQYF. Written as DNA, the CDR3 is TGTGCCAGCAGCCTTGTGTCGGGAGGAGATACGCAGTATTTT.

This clone was counted a few times. This rearrangement joins TRBV18 to TRBJ2-7; TRBD2 matches at 10 bases. V shed 5 bases and J 6 bases; nucleotides not matched to a gene: 1. The CDR3 has 12 residues. The germline V gene encodes CDR1 KGHSH and CDR2 LQKENI. In DNA, the CDR3 is TGTGCCAGCTCATGGACTAGCGGCGAGCAGTACTTC. Translation: CASSWTSGEQYF.

This clone was found a few times. The chain has TRBV30 and TRBJ2-1, with 9 bases aligning to TRBD1. The CDR3 loop spans 14 amino acids. J lost 3 bases, V lost 4 bases, and 4 bases had no gene match. Germline V gene lookup returns CDR1 GTSNPN and CDR2 SVGIG (reference sequence). In DNA form, the CDR3 reads TGTGCCTGGACTCCGGGACAGGGCTACAATGAGCAGTTCTTC. This codes for CAWTPGQGYNEQFF.

In DNA, the CDR3 is TGCGCCAGCAGCTTGGGAGGACAGCCCCAAGATACGCAGTATTTT. Its protein is CASSLGGQPQDTQYF. The chain combines TRBV5-1 with TRBJ2-3; D is possibly TRBD1 (6 bases). The CDR3 totals 15 residues. With 0 bases removed from V and 5 bases from J, the gap between germline ends came to 13 bases. From germline, CDR1 is SGHRS and CDR2 YFSETQ.

The chain has TRBV28 and TRBJ2-7; 9 nucleotides align to TRBD2. This CDR3 region has 15 residues. In germline, CDR1 is MDHEN, CDR2 SYDVKM. The V gene end was trimmed by 4 bases and the J gene end by 0 bases; junction bases not matched to a gene: 4. DNA of the CDR3: TGTGCCAGCAGTTCTAGCGGGGAACACTCCTACGAGCAGTACTTC. Protein: CASSSSGEHSYEQYF. Variable domain in full (rest from reference TRBV28 and TRBJ2-7): DVKVTQSSRYLVKRTGEKVFLECVQDMDHENMFWYRQDPGLGLRLIYFSYDVKMKEKGDIPEGYSVSREKKERFSLILESASTNQTSMYLCASSSSGEHSYEQYFGPGTRLTVT.

The chain has TRBV7-9 and TRBJ2-3, with a tentative D call TRBD2 (6 bases). The germline V gene encodes CDR1 SEHNR and CDR2 FQNEAQ (reference sequence). V lost 5 bases, J lost 5 bases, and 17 bases lay in between. The CDR3 is made up of 15 amino acids. For the CDR3, the DNA is TGTGCCAGCAGCCCTGAGGGAGGTGGGGGAGATACGCAGTATTTT. Amino acid sequence: CASSPEGGGGDTQYF. The variable domain in full, with the rest retrieved from reference TRBV7-9 and TRBJ2-3, is DTGVSQNPRHKITKRGQNVTFRCDPISEHNRLYWYRQTLGQGPEFLTYFQNEAQLEKSRLLSDRFSAERPKGSFSTLEIQRTEQGDSAMYLCASSPEGGGGDTQYFGPGTRLTVL.

This clone came up a few times. V usage is TRBV18 and J usage is TRBJ1-3; D ambiguous. CDR1 is KGHSH, CDR2 LQKENI, per germline. V was trimmed by 0 bases and J by 0 bases, leaving 6 bases between them. The CDR3 length is 15 residues. The CDR3 loop reads CASSPPANSGNTIYF. The CDR3 DNA follows: TGTGCCAGCTCACCACCGGCCAACTCTGGAAACACCATATATTTT.